Below, 29 T cell receptor beta chains from the same sample are listed, as sequenced in a study of T cells in women clearing cervical HPV infection. TCRdb's table, derived via immunoSEQ multiplex PCR, lists solely in-frame clones and lacks some. The table counts roughly 32,000 clones; about 3.5% lies in the top ten. Sample: blood buffy coat. Receptors originate from a woman aged 18-70 years with a cervical HPV16 infection that either progressed to CIN3+ or cleared (not recorded which).

Comments on this clone: The sequenced fragment ends 3 residues before the CDR3 boundary, so the rest is inferred from the germline J gene. J is TRBJ2-3 and V is TRBV2, with D tentatively TRBD2 (7 bases). Between the trimmed V and J ends, which lost 2 bases and 3 bases, there was a span of 21 bases. The CDR3 spans 18 residues. In germline, CDR1 is SNHLY, CDR2 FYNNEI. The part of the CDR3 DNA that was read is TGTGCCAGCAGTGAAAAGGAATCGGGGGGCGCAAGTACAGATACG. It is translated as CASSEKESGGASTDT. The whole CDR3 sequence reads CASSEKESGGASTDTQYF.

Regarding this clone: The read comes to an end 3 residues before the CDR3 does, leaving the germline J gene to fill in the end. V and J are TRBV6-2 or TRBV6-3 and TRBJ2-5, with 7 bases lining up with TRBD1. The CDR3 contains 14 residues. Germline lookup yields CDR1 MNHEY and CDR2 SVGEGT. V lost 7 bases, J lost 5 bases, and 10 bases stayed unmatched. CDR3 residues: CASNIQGFVETQYF. The sequenced part of the CDR3 DNA is TGTGCCAGCAATATACAGGGGTTTGTGGAGACC.

A word on this clone: With the read ending 3 residues before the CDR3 end, the germline J gene is used to fill in that end. This chain joins TRBV5-1 and TRBJ2-3; possibly TRBD2 for D (6 bases). Trimming took off 4 bases at V and 2 bases at J, with 14 bases between the two ends. The CDR3 consists of 15 residues. CDR1 is SGHRS, CDR2 YFSETQ, per germline. The CDR3 spells CASSLARVDTDTQYF. Partial CDR3 DNA: TGCGCCAGCAGCCTAGCGAGAGTGGACACAGATACG.

CDR3 DNA (partial): TGTGCCAGCTCAGCCGGGACAGGAAGGAATCAGCCC. Translated, it gives CASSAGTGRNQP. The complete CDR3 reads CASSAGTGRNQPQHF. The V and J genes are TRBV18 and TRBJ1-5, with TRBD1 matching over 8 bases. Read coverage stops 3 residues before the CDR3 terminus; the germline J gene supplies the remainder. The V and J ends lost 5 bases and 4 bases, in that order; junction bases with no gene match: 7. Germline V gives CDR1 KGHSH, CDR2 LQKENI. CDR3 length: 15 residues.

Details on this clone: The read ends 3 residues shy of where the CDR3 ends; the end is completed using the germline J gene. V usage is TRBV7-2 and J usage is TRBJ1-2, with D possibly TRBD1 on 5 matching bases. The CDR3 is 14 amino acids. CDR1 and CDR2 from the germline V gene are SGHTA and FQGNSA. The covered CDR3 bases are TGTGCCAGCAGCATGGGACTCCAGGGCTACGAC. Its translation is CASSMGLQGYD. The whole CDR3 protein is CASSMGLQGYDYTF. The variable domain in full, completed from reference TRBV7-2 and TRBJ1-2, reads GAGVSQSPSNKVTEKGKDVELRCDPISGHTALYWYRQSLGQGLEFLIYFQGNSAPDKSGLPSDRFSAERTGGSVSTLTIQRTQQEDSAVYLCASSMGLQGYDYTFGSGTRLTVV.

As concerns this clone: The sequence runs out 3 residues before the end of the CDR3; the remainder is reconstructed from the germline J gene. This chain uses TRBV20-1 with TRBJ1-2; 7 nucleotides agree with TRBD1. Germline V gives CDR1 DFQATT, CDR2 SNEGSKA (reference sequence). The CDR3 length is 11 residues. CDR3 loop: CSAITGDGYTF. The part of the CDR3 DNA that was read is TGCAGTGCTATCACAGGGGACGGC.

The CDR3 bases that were read are TGTGCCAGTAGTATAGGAACAGGCGCCTTCTCTGGAAACACC. Its protein is CASSIGTGAFSGNT. The entire CDR3 protein is CASSIGTGAFSGNTIYF. The gene calls are TRBV19 and TRBJ1-3; tentatively, D is TRBD1 (5 bases). Read sequence stops 3 residues before the CDR3 end, and the germline J gene provides the missing end. The CDR3 runs to 17 residues. Germline V gene data show CDR1 as LNHDA and CDR2 as SQIVND (reference sequence). The V end was cut by 1 base, the J end by 0 bases, with 13 bases between.

Concerning this clone: The missing CDR3 end, 3 residues past where the read stops, is filled in from the germline J gene. The chain recombines TRBV5-1 with TRBJ2-3, with D perhaps matching TRBD2 (6 bases). The V and J ends lost 0 bases and 0 bases respectively, with 8 bases between them. Looked up from germline, CDR1 is SGHRS and CDR2 is YFSETQ. The CDR3 sequence is 15 residues long. CDR3: CASSLGLDSTDTQYF. Incomplete CDR3 DNA: TGCGCCAGCAGCTTGGGACTAGACAGCACAGATACG. Together with reference TRBV5-1 and TRBJ2-3, the CDR3 gives the full variable domain: KAGVTQTPRYLIKTRGQQVTLSCSPISGHRSVSWYQQTPGQGLQFLFEYFSETQRNKGNFPGRFSGRQFSNSRSEMNVSTLELGDSALYLCASSLGLDSTDTQYFGPGTRLTVL.

Notes on this clone: The read ends 3 residues before the CDR3 terminus; that terminus is restored from the germline J gene. The chain recombines TRBV29-1 with TRBJ1-1; D perhaps matches TRBD1 (6 bases). This CDR3 is built from 14 residues. With 1 base removed from V and 6 bases from J, the gap between germline ends came to 15 bases. From germline, CDR1 is SQVTM and CDR2 ANQGSEA. Partial CDR3 DNA: TGCAGCGTTGAAGTTCAGACAGGCGAGTCTGAA. Amino acids: CSVEVQTGESE. In full, the CDR3 is CSVEVQTGESEAFF.

As regards this clone: The junction departs from the called germline gene at one end, perhaps through a read error. The CDR3 protein is CASSKRQGETQYF. CDR3 DNA, as far as it was read: TGTGCTAGCAGCAAAAGGCAGGGAGAGACG. The chain couples TRBV7-7 to TRBJ2-3, with D perhaps assigned TRBD1 or TRBD2 (5 bases each). The read comes to an end 3 residues before the CDR3 does, leaving the germline J gene to fill in the end. Germline CDR1 and CDR2: SSHAT and FNYEAQ (reference sequence). The CDR3 spans 13 residues.

About this clone: The CDR3 end lies 3 residues beyond the end of the read and is filled in from the germline J gene. This chain links TRBV6-1 with TRBJ2-2, with D possibly TRBD2 on 6 matching bases. V was cut by 2 bases and J by 5 bases, with 9 bases left in between. The germline gives CDR1 MNHNS, CDR2 SASEGT. The CDR3 is 14 residues long. The sequenced CDR3 bases are TGTGCCAGCAGTGAATCGGGGGATACCGGGGAG. It yields the protein CASSESGDTGE. The full CDR3 protein is CASSESGDTGELFF.

As for this clone: The observed sequence ends 3 residues before the CDR3 terminus, with the missing tail filled in from the germline J gene. The rearrangement links TRBV7-2 to TRBJ2-5, with TRBD1 identical over 8 bases. The V gene end was trimmed by 6 bases and the J gene end by 5 bases; junction bases not matched to a gene: 5. The V gene's germline CDR1 is SGHTA and CDR2 FQGNSA. The CDR3 is 13 amino acids. CDR3 loop: CASRSTGAETQYF. Incomplete CDR3 DNA: TGTGCCAGCAGATCGACAGGGGCGGAGACC. Full variable domain (rest looked up from reference TRBV7-2 and TRBJ2-5): GAGVSQSPSNKVTEKGKDVELRCDPISGHTALYWYRQSLGQGLEFLIYFQGNSAPDKSGLPSDRFSAERTGGSVSTLTIQRTQQEDSAVYLCASRSTGAETQYFGPGTRLLVL.

Turning to this clone: Read sequence stops 3 residues before the CDR3 end, and the germline J gene provides the missing end. The chain has TRBV20-1 and TRBJ2-3; 8 nucleotides align to TRBD2. Germline V gene lookup returns CDR1 DFQATT and CDR2 SNEGSKA (reference sequence). Losses at the gene ends were 6 bases for V and 0 bases for J; bases not matched to a gene: 14. CDR3 length: 17 residues. Here the CDR3 reads CSAQGTSNTGSTDTQYF. Partial CDR3 DNA: TGCAGTGCCCAGGGGACTAGTAACACAGGTAGCACAGATACG.

Worth noting for this clone: Coverage ceases 3 residues before the CDR3 finishes, and the germline J gene fills in the end. This chain uses TRBV11-1 with TRBJ2-3; 11 bases fit TRBD2. This CDR3 has 15 amino acids. The germline V gene encodes CDR1 SGHAT and CDR2 FQDESV (reference sequence). Here the CDR3 reads CASRERLAGKETQYF. The part of the CDR3 DNA that was read is TGTGCCAGCAGGGAAAGACTAGCGGGAAAGGAGACG.

With respect to this clone: The read finishes 3 residues shy of the CDR3 end, and the germline J gene is used to complete it. V usage is TRBV7-3 and J usage is TRBJ2-5, with TRBD2 identical over 7 bases. The CDR3 contains 16 residues. The germline V gene encodes CDR1 SGHTA and CDR2 FQGTGA. V shed 5 bases and J 1 base; nucleotides not matched to a gene: 10. CDR3 DNA (partial): TGTGCCAGCAGCCTCATGGGGGGGACCACCCAAGAGACC. This sequence encodes CASSLMGGTTQET. In full, the CDR3 is CASSLMGGTTQETQYF.

In regard to this clone: The read ends 3 residues shy of where the CDR3 ends; the end is completed using the germline J gene. V is TRBV6-1 and J is TRBJ1-4; a weak D match, TRBD1 (6 bases). Germline V gene data show CDR1 as MNHNS and CDR2 as SASEGT. V lost 4 bases, J lost 0 bases, and 9 bases lay in between. The CDR3 length is 15 residues. The sequenced part of the CDR3 DNA is TGTGCCAGCAGTGGACAGGCTCCAACTAATGAAAAA. This codes for CASSGQAPTNEK. The whole CDR3 protein is CASSGQAPTNEKLFF.

Comment on this clone: The read terminates 3 residues before the CDR3 end, so the remaining end is supplied by the germline J gene. V and J are TRBV2 and TRBJ2-5; TRBD2 matches 9 bases. Germline CDR1 SNHLY, CDR2 FYNNEI. The CDR3 covers 15 residues. J gave up 5 bases and V 6 bases, and 10 bases lay outside the gene matches. Incomplete CDR3 DNA: TGTGCCAGCAGCCCGGACGCGGGAGGGTCTGAGACC. Translation: CASSPDAGGSET. The entire CDR3 protein is CASSPDAGGSETQYF.

To note about this clone: The CDR3 extends 3 residues past the end of the read, so its final part is completed from the germline J gene. This chain joins TRBV20-1 and TRBJ1-5; 10 bases are shared with TRBD1. CDR1 is DFQATT, CDR2 SNEGSKA, per germline (reference sequence). This CDR3 has 14 residues. After removal of 6 bases from V and 6 bases from J, the junction contained 8 bases not matched to a gene. The CDR3 here is CSAPGQGNGQPQHF. The sequenced part of the CDR3 DNA is TGCAGTGCACCGGGACAGGGGAACGGTCAGCCC.

A note on this clone: The CDR3 end lies 3 residues beyond the end of the read and is filled in from the germline J gene. The chain recombines TRBV5-1 with TRBJ2-7, with a tentative D call TRBD1 (6 bases). Germline V lookup: CDR1 SGHRS, CDR2 YFSETQ. Between the trimmed V and J ends, which lost 5 bases and 2 bases, there was a span of 11 bases. This CDR3 is built from 13 residues. The DNA read from the CDR3 is TGCGCCAGCAGTGGGGGCCGTACCTACGAG. Protein product: CASSGGRTYE. From start to end, the CDR3 is CASSGGRTYEQYF. Supplemented by reference TRBV5-1 and TRBJ2-7, the full variable domain reads KAGVTQTPRYLIKTRGQQVTLSCSPISGHRSVSWYQQTPGQGLQFLFEYFSETQRNKGNFPGRFSGRQFSNSRSEMNVSTLELGDSALYLCASSGGRTYEQYFGPGTRLTVT.

In the case of this clone: The sequenced fragment ends 3 residues before the CDR3 boundary, so the rest is inferred from the germline J gene. The V call is TRBV2, the J call TRBJ2-4; D tentatively reads TRBD1 or TRBD2 (5 bases each). Germline-derived CDR1 and CDR2 are SNHLY and FYNNEI. V was clipped by 6 bases and J by 6 bases, with 18 bases between them. This CDR3 has 15 amino acids. This CDR3 is CASSLLRGEGNIQYF. The covered CDR3 bases are TGTGCCAGCAGCCTACTTAGGGGAGAGGGAAACATT.

In the case of this clone: The read ends 3 residues shy of where the CDR3 ends; the end is completed using the germline J gene. This chain connects TRBV20-1 to TRBJ2-5; TRBD2 agrees at 10 bases. V lost 6 bases and J lost 0; bases outside the gene matches: 4. CDR3 size: 14 residues. CDR1 and CDR2 from the germline V gene are DFQATT and SNEGSKA (reference sequence). The sequenced part of the CDR3 DNA is TGCAGTGCACCACTAGCGGGATACCAAGAGACC. Translated: CSAPLAGYQET. The complete CDR3 reads CSAPLAGYQETQYF.

Details on this clone: The read terminates 3 residues ahead of where the CDR3 ends, so the germline J gene completes it. This chain links TRBV2 with TRBJ2-3, with D possibly matching TRBD2 (5 bases). From germline, CDR1 is SNHLY and CDR2 FYNNEI. The CDR3 spans 14 residues. Trimming left V 5 bases short and J 1 base short, with 10 bases between. The CDR3 reads CASSLSAGTDTQYF. The CDR3 bases that were read are TGTGCCAGCAGTCTGTCAGCGGGCACAGATACG.

Concerning this clone itself: The read is 3 residues too short to cover the CDR3 end, so that end is filled in from the germline J gene. This rearrangement joins TRBV20-1 to TRBJ2-3, with 8 bases lining up with TRBD2. CDR3 length: 15 residues. V shed 4 bases and J 4 bases; nucleotides not matched to a gene: 10. The germline V gene encodes CDR1 DFQATT and CDR2 SNEGSKA (reference sequence). The sequenced CDR3 bases are TGCAGTGCTACTCCGGGACTAGGGATCGCAGATACG. Translation: CSATPGLGIADT. The whole CDR3 sequence is CSATPGLGIADTQYF.

Turning to this clone: The read comes to an end 3 residues before the CDR3 does, leaving the germline J gene to fill in the end. This rearrangement joins TRBV19 to TRBJ2-7, with 8 bases identical to TRBD2. J gave up 5 bases and V 2 bases, and 8 bases lay outside the gene matches. The CDR3 is 15 residues long. Germline loops: CDR1 LNHDA, CDR2 SQIVND (reference sequence). The CDR3 bases that were read are TGTGCCAGTAGTATATCAGCGGGAGCACGGAACGAG. Residues: CASSISAGARNE. The entire CDR3 protein reads CASSISAGARNEQYF. The whole variable domain, remainder taken from reference TRBV19 and TRBJ2-7, is DGGITQSPKYLFRKEGQNVTLSCEQNLNHDAMYWYRQDPGQGLRLIYYSQIVNDFQKGDIAEGYSVSREKKESFPLTVTSAQKNPTAFYLCASSISAGARNEQYFGPGTRLTVT.

About this clone itself: The read falls 3 residues short of the CDR3 end, and the missing part is taken from the germline J gene. The genes are TRBV20-1 and TRBJ1-1, with 7 bases aligning to TRBD1. V shed 6 bases, J shed 1 base, and the junction held 8 bases outside the gene matches. The CDR3 runs to 14 residues. The germline V gene has CDR1 DFQATT and CDR2 SNEGSKA (reference sequence). CDR3 DNA, as far as it was read: TGCAGTGCGGTTAAACAGGGGTCGAACACTGAA. It encodes CSAVKQGSNTE. From start to end, the CDR3 is CSAVKQGSNTEAFF.

As concerns this clone: The read stops 3 residues short of the end of the CDR3; the missing end is completed from the germline J gene. The genes are TRBV4-2 and TRBJ2-7; no definite D call. Germline CDR1 reads LGHNA; CDR2 reads YNFKEQ. CDR3 size: 13 residues. The V and J ends lost 0 bases and 2 bases respectively, with 5 bases between them. The sequenced CDR3 bases are TGTGCCAGCAGCCAAGAGGGCCCCTACGAG. Its protein product is CASSQEGPYE. The whole CDR3 protein is CASSQEGPYEQYF.

Note on this clone: The CDR3 goes on 3 residues after the read ends, and that part is filled in from the germline J gene. V is TRBV18 and J is TRBJ2-2; tentatively, D is TRBD1 (6 bases). Germline CDR1 is KGHSH and CDR2 is LQKENI. V lost 3 bases and J 0 bases, leaving 14 bases between the germline ends. CDR3 size: 17 residues. The CDR3 reads CASSPSRQASNTGELFF. The CDR3 DNA, read in part, is TGTGCCAGCTCACCTTCGAGACAGGCTTCGAACACCGGGGAG.

In the case of this clone: The CDR3 extends 3 residues past the end of the read, so its final part is completed from the germline J gene. The rearrangement uses TRBV11-3 and TRBJ1-1; D gene ambiguous. V was clipped by 3 bases and J by 1 base, with 6 bases between them. CDR1 and CDR2 (germline): SGHNT, YENEEA. The CDR3 is 13 residues long. The sequenced part of the CDR3 DNA is TGTGCCAGCAGCTTTGGCAGGAACACTGAA. Translation: CASSFGRNTE. The whole CDR3 sequence reads CASSFGRNTEAFF. Full variable domain (outside the CDR3, taken from reference TRBV11-3 and TRBJ1-1): EAGVVQSPRYKIIEKKQPVAFWCNPISGHNTLYWYLQNLGQGPELLIRYENEEAVDDSQLPKDRFSAERLKGVDSTLKIQPAELGDSAVYLCASSFGRNTEAFFGQGTRLTVV.

Concerning this clone: The observed sequence ends 3 residues before the CDR3 terminus, with the missing tail filled in from the germline J gene. The gene calls are TRBV20-1 and TRBJ2-1; TRBD1 is a possible D gene (6 bases). V gave up 8 bases and J gave up 2 bases, with 10 bases separating them. CDR1 DFQATT and CDR2 SNEGSKA come from the germline V gene (reference sequence). The CDR3 consists of 12 residues. This CDR3 reads CSQKGAYNEQFF. CDR3 bases read: TGCAGTCAAAAGGGGGCCTACAATGAG.